This T cell receptor beta chain was obtained from a study of T cells in localized non-small cell lung cancer. The study's findings and limits: Uninvolved adjacent lung showed higher T cell clonality than tumor. In adjacent lung, a median around 55 of the top 100 tumor clones were found.

In the case of this clone: The antigen is not known.

The method was immunoSEQ multiplex PCR; TCRdb's version includes in-frame clones alone and lacks a portion of them. The sample has 40,000 to 65,000 clones, more than 75% seen once. CDR1 and CDR2 (germline): MGHRA, YSYEKL. This CDR3 is built from 15 residues. V gave up 3 bases and J gave up 4 bases, with 16 bases separating them. This TCR was recovered from a female donor with stage II lung adenocarcinoma. Sequencing used PBMCs, obtained before any cancer treatment. The chain employs TRBV4-1 and TRBJ2-7; possibly TRBD1 or TRBD2 for D (5 bases each). CDR3 nucleotides: TGCGCCAGCAGCCATGCCCGACTGGGGGATTACGAGCAGTACTTC. Encoded protein: CASSHARLGDYEQYF.